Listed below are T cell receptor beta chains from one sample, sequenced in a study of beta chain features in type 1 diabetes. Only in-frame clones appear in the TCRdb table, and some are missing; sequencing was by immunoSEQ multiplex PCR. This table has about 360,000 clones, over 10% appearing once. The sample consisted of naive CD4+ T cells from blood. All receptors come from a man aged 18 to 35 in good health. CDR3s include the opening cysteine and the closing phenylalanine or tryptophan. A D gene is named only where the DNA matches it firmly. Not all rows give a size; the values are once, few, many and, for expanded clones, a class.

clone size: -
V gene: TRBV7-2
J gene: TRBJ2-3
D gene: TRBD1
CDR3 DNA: TGTGCCAGCAGCTGGGGACAGGGTGGTACAGATACGCAGTATTTT
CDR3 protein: CASSWGQGGTDTQYF

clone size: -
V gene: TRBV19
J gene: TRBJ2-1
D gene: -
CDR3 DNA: TGTGCCAGTTGCGGGACCCTTAAGGGCGGTGAGCAGTTCTTC
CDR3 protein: CASCGTLKGGEQFF

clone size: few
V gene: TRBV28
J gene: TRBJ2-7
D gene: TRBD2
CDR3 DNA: TGTGCCAGCAGTTTTCCCTTTACTAGCGGTCCCTCCTACGAGCAGTACTTC
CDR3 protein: CASSFPFTSGPSYEQYF

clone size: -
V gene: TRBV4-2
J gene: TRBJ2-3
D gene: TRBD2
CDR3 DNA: TGTGCCAGCAGCCAAGATCTCTCTAGCGGGGCTAGCACAGATACGCAGTATTTT
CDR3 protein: CASSQDLSSGASTDTQYF

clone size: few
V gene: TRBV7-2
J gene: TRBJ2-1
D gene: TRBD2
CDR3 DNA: TGTGCCAGCAGCCGGGGACTAGCGGAATCCTACAATGAGCAGTTCTTC
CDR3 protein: CASSRGLAESYNEQFF

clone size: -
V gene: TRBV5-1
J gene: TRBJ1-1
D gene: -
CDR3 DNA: TGCGCCAGCAGCTTGAGAGTCAGGCTGAACACTGAAGCTTTCTTT
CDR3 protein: CASSLRVRLNTEAFF

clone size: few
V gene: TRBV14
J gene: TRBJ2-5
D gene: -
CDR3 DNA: TGTGCCAGCAGCCCGATAGGGGCCCAAGAGACCCAGTACTTC
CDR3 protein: CASSPIGAQETQYF

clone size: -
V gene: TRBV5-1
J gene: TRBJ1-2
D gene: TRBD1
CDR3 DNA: TGCGCCAGCAGCTGGGGACAGGCCTATGGCTACACCTTC
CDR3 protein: CASSWGQAYGYTF

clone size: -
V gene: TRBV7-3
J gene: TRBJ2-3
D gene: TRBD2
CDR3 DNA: TGTGCCAGCAGCGCGGCGGGGACTAGCGGGAGCACAGATACGCAGTATTTT
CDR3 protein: CASSAAGTSGSTDTQYF

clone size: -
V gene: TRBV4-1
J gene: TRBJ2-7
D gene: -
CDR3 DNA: TGCGCCAGCAGCAAAACGGTGTCCAGGAACGAGCAGTACTTC
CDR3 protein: CASSKTVSRNEQYF

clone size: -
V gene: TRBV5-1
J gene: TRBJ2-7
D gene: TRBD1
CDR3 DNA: TGCGCCAGCAGCGGGGGACAGCTAAGGGGGGAGCAGTACTTC
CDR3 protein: CASSGGQLRGEQYF

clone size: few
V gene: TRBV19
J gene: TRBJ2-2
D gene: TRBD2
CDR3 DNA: TGTGCCAGTAGTATGGTTTCAGATTGGACGGGGGGGTACACCGGGGAGCTGTTTTTT
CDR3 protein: CASSMVSDWTGGYTGELFF

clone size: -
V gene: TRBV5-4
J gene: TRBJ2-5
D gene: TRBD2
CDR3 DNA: TGTGCCAGCAGCTGGACTAGCGGGGGGGCAGAGACCCAGTACTTC
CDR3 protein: CASSWTSGGAETQYF

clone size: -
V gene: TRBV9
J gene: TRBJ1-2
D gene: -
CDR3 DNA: TGTGCCAGCAGCGTAGATTTCGTTGGGTTCAGGGTGGGGTATGGCTACACCTTC
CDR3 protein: CASSVDFVGFRVGYGYTF

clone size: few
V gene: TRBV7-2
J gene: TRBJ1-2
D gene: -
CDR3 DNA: TGTGCCAGCAGCCGAATCCAGTTCCTGTATGGCTACACCTTC
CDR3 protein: CASSRIQFLYGYTF

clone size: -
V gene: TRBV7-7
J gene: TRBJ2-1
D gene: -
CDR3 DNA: TGTGCTAGCAGCCCTCGAGCGGAAAGCTCCTACAATGAGCAGTTCTTC
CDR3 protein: CASSPRAESSYNEQFF

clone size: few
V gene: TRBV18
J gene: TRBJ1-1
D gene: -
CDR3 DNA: TGTGCCAGCTCACCGCTTAGGGGGGGCACTGAAGCTTTCTTT
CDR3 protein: CASSPLRGGTEAFF

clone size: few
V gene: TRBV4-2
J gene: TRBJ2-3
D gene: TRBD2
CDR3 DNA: TGTGCCAGCAGCCCGGGACTAGCGGGGGGCGGCAGCACAGATACGCAGTATTTT
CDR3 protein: CASSPGLAGGGSTDTQYF

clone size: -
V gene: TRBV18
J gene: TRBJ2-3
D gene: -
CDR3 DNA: TGTGCCAGCTCACCAAGGACAGACCCAGATACGCAGTATTTT
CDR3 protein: CASSPRTDPDTQYF

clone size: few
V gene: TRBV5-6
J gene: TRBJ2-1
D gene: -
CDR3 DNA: TGTGCCAGCAGCAGAAAACCCCGGAGCTCCTACAATGAGCAGTTCTTC
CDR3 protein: CASSRKPRSSYNEQFF

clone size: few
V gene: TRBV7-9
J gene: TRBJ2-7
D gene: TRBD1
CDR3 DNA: TGTGCCAGCAGCCAGGGACAGGTCTCCTACGAGCAGTACTTC
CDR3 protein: CASSQGQVSYEQYF

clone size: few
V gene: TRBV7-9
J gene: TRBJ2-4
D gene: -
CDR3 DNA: TGTGCCAGCAGCTTAGGTCACAGTCTAGCCAAAAACATTCAGTACTTC
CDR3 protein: CASSLGHSLAKNIQYF

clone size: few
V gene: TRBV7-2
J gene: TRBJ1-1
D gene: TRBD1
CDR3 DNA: TGTGCCAGCAGCTTAGCTGGACAGGGGGGAACTGAAGCTTTCTTT
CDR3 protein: CASSLAGQGGTEAFF

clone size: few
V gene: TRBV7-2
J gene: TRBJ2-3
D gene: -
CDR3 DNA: TGTGCCAGCAGCTTCCGGTGGGCCGATACGCAGTATTTT
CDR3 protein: CASSFRWADTQYF